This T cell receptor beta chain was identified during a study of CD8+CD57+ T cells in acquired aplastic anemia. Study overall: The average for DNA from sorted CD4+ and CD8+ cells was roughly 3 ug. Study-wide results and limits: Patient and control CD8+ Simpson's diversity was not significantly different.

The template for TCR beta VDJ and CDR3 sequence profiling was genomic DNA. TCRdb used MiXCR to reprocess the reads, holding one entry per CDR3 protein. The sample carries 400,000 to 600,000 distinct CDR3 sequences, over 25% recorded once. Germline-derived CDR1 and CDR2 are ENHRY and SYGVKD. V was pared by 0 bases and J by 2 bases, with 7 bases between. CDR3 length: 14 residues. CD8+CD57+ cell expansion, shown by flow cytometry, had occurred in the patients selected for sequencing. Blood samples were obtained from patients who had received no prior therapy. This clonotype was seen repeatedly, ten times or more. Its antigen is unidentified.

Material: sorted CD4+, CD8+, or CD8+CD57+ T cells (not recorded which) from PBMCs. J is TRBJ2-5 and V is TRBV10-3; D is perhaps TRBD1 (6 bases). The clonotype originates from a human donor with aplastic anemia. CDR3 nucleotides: TGTGCCATCAGTGAGTCGACAGGACAAGAGACCCAGTACTTC. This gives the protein CAISESTGQETQYF.